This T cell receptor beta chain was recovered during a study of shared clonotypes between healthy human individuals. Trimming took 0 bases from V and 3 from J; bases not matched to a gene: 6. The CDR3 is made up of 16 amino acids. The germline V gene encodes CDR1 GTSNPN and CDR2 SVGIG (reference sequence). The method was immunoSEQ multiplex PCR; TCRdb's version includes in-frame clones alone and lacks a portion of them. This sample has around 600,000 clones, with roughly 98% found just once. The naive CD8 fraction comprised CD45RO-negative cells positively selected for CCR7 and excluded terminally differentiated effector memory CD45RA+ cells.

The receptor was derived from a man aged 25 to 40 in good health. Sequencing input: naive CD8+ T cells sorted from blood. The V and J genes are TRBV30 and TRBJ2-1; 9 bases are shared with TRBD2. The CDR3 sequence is CAWSVGWREGYNEQFF. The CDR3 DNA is TGTGCCTGGAGTGTCGGTTGGCGGGAGGGCTACAATGAGCAGTTCTTC. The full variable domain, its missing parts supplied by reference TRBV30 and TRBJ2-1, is SQTIHQWPATLVQPVGSPLSLECTVEGTSNPNLYWYRQAAGRGLQLLFYSVGIGQISSEVPQNLSASRPQDRQFILSSKKLLLSDSGFYLCAWSVGWREGYNEQFFGPGTRLTVL.